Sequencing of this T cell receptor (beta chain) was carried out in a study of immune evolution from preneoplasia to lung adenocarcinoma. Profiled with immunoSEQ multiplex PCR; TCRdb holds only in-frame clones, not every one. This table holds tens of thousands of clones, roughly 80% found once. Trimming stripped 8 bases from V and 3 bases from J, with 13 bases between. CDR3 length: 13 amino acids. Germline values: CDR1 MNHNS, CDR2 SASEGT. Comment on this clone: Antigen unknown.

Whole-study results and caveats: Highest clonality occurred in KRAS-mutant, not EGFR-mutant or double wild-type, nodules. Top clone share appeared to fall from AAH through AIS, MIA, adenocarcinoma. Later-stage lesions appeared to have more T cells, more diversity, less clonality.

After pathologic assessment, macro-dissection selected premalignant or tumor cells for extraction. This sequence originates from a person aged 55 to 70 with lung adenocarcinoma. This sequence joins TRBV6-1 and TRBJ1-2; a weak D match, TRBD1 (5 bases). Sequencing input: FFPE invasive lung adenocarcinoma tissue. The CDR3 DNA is TGTGCCAGCGTAAGGGGCCCGTACTATGGCTACACCTTC. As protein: CASVRGPYYGYTF.